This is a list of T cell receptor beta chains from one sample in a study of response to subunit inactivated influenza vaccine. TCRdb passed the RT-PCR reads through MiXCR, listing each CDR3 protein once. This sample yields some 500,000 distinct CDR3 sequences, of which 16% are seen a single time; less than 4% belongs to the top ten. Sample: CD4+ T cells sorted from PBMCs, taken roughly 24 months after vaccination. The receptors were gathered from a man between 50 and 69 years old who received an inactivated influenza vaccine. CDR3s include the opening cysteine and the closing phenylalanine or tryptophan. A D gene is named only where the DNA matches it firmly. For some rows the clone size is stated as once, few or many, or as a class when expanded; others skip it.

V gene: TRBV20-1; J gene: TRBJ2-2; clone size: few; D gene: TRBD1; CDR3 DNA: TGCAGTGCCAGACAGGGGGGGCGCTCCGCCGGGGAGCTGTTTTTT; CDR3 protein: CSARQGGRSAGELFF
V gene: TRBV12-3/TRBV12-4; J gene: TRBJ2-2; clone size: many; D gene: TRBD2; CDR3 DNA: TGTGCCAGCACTCCACCGGCGGGAGGTCTTTCGAACACCGGGGAGCTGTTTTTT; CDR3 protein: CASTPPAGGLSNTGELFF
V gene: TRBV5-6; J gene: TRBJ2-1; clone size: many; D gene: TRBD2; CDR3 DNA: TGTGCCAGCAGCTTGCTTGGCGGGGGGGCCGTATCCTACAATGAGCAGTTCTTC; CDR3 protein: CASSLLGGGAVSYNEQFF
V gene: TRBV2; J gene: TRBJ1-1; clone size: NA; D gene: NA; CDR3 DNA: TGTGCCAGCCAAACAGCGAACACTGAAGCTTTCTTT; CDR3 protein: CASQTANTEAFF
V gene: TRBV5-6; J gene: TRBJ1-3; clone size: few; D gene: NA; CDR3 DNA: TGTGCCAGCAGCGGCCCGGACAGAAGCTCTGGAAACACCATATATTTT; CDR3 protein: CASSGPDRSSGNTIYF
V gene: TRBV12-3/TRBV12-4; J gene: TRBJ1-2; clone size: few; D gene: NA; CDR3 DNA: TGTGCCAGCAGGAAGGACAGAGCTAACTATGGCTACACCTTC; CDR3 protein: CASRKDRANYGYTF
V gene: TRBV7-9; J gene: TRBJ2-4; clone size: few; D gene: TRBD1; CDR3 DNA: TGTGCCAGCAGCTTAGACCGACAGGGGCTGAACATTCAGTACTTC; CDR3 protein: CASSLDRQGLNIQYF
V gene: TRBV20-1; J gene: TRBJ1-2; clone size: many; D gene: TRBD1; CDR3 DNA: TGCAGTGCTCGCACAGGGGGCCGGGGCTACACCTTC; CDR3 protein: CSARTGGRGYTF
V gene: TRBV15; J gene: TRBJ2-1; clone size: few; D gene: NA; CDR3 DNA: TGTGCCACCAGTTTCTTAGGGGCCAATGAGCAGTTCTTC; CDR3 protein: CATSFLGANEQFF
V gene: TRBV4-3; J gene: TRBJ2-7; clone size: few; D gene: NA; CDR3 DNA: TGCGCCAGCAGCCAAGATTTAGCGAGCGGAGGGTTCTACGAGCAGTACTTC; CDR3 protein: CASSQDLASGGFYEQYF
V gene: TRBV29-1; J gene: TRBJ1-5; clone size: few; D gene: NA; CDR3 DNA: TGCAGCGTTGAGGTCAATAGCAATCAGCCCCAGCATTTT; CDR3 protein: CSVEVNSNQPQHF
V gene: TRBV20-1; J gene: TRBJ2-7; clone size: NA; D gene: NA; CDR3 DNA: TGCAGTGCTAGAACCCGGCGGATCAACTACGAGCAGTACTTC; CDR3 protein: CSARTRRINYEQYF
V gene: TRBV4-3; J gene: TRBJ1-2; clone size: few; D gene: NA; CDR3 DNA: TGCGCCAGCAGCCAAGGCCCATCGGCTAACTATGGCTACACCTTC; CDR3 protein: CASSQGPSANYGYTF
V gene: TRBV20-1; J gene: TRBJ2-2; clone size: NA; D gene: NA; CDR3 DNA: TGCAGTGCTAGACCCTGGGACACCGGGGAGCTGTTTTTT; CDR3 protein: CSARPWDTGELFF
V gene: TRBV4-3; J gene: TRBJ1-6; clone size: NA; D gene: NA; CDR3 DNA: TGCGCCAGCAGCCAAGAAAGTATAGGGCACAATTCACCCCTCCACTTT; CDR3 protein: CASSQESIGHNSPLHF
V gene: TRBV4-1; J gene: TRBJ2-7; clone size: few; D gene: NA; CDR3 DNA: TGCGCCAGCAGCCAAGAACAGGGTCCCTACGAGCAGTACTTC; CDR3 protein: CASSQEQGPYEQYF
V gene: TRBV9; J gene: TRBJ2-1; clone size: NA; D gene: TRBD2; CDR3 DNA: TGTGCCAGCAGCGAGGGACTAGGGACCTACAATGAGCAGTTCTTC; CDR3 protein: CASSEGLGTYNEQFF
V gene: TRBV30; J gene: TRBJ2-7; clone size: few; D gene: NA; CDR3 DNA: TGTGCCTGGAGCCCTTCGGGCGACGAGCAGTACTTC; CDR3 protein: CAWSPSGDEQYF
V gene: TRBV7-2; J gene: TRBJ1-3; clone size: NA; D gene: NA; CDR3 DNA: TGTGCCAGCAGCTTAGGGGCGGGGGGCACCATATATTTT; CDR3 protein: CASSLGAGGTIYF
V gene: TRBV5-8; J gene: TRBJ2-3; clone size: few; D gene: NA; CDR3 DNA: TGTGCCAGCAGCTTTTCGATGATAGTAACGGCAGATACGCAGTATTTT; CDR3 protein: CASSFSMIVTADTQYF
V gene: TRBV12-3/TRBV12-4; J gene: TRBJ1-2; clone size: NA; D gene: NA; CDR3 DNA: TGTGCCAGCAGGGCCTCTAACTATGGCTACGCCTTC; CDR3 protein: CASRASNYGYAF
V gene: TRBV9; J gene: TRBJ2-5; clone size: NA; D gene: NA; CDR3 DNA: TGTGCCAGCAGCGCAACGAGTGGACCCCAAGAGACCCAGTACTTC; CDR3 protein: CASSATSGPQETQYF
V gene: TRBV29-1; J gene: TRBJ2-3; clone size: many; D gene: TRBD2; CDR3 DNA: TGCAGCGTAACCGGGACTAGCGGCTGGGATACGCAGTATTTT; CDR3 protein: CSVTGTSGWDTQYF
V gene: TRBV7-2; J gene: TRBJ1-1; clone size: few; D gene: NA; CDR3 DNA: TGTGCCAGCAGCCAACGGGCGATAATGAACCCTGAAGCTTTCTTT; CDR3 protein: CASSQRAIMNPEAFF
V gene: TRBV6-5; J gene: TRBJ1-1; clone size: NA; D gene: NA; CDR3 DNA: TGTGCCAGCGTTTACGGGGGATTGAACACTGAAGCTTTCTTT; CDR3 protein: CASVYGGLNTEAFF
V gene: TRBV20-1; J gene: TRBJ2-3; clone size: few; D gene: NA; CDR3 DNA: TGCAGTGCTCGAGGGGGAATTACAACCCAACATACGCAGTATTTT; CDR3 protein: CSARGGITTQHTQYF
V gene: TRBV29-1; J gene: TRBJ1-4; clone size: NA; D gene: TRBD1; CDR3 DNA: TGCAGCGTTGACCCAGGGGGTGAAAAACTGTTTTTT; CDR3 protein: CSVDPGGEKLFF
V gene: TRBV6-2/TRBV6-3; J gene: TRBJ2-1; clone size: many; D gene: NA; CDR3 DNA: TGTGCCAGCAGTGCCCCCTCCCCGGGAGTGGCCTACAATGAGCAGTTCTTC; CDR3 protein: CASSAPSPGVAYNEQFF
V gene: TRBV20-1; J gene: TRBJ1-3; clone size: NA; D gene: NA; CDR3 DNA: TGCAGTGCCGCAGACAGTCTCTCTGGAAACACCATATATTTT; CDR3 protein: CSAADSLSGNTIYF
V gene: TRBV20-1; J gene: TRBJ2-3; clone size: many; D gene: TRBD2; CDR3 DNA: TGCAGTGCCTCCGGACTAGCGGGATACATCACAGATACGCAGTATTTT; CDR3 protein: CSASGLAGYITDTQYF
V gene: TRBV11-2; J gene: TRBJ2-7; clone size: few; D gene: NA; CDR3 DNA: TGTGCCAGCAGCTTAGGTGGCGGTATCACCTACGAGCAGTACTTC; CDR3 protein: CASSLGGGITYEQYF
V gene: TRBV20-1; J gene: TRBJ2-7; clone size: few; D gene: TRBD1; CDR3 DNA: TGCAGTGCTAGAGACCGGGACAGGGTCTACGAGCAGTACTTC; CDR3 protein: CSARDRDRVYEQYF
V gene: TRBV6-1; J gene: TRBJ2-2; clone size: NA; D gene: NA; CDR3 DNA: TGTGCCAGCAGTGGAAGGAACACCGGGGAGCTGTTTTTT; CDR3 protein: CASSGRNTGELFF
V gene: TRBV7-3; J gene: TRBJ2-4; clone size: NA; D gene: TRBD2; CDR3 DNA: TGTGCCAGCAGCTTACTAGCGGGGGGAGACAAAAACATTCAGTACTTC; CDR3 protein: CASSLLAGGDKNIQYF
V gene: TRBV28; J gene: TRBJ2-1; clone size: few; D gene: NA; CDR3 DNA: TGTGCCAGCAGTTTCGGGGTCCATGAGCAGTTCTTC; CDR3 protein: CASSFGVHEQFF
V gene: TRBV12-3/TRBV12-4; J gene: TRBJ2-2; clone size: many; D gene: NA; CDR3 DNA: TGTGCCAGCAGACAGGACCTTAACACCGGGGAGCTGTTTTTT; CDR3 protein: CASRQDLNTGELFF
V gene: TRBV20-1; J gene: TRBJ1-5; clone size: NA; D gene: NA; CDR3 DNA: TGCAGTGCTAGAGCCGGACCGTATAGCAATCAGCCCCAGCATTTT; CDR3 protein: CSARAGPYSNQPQHF
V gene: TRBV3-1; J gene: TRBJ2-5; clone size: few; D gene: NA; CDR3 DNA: TGTGCCAGCAGGATTCATCAGGGGTCAGAGACCCAGTACTTC; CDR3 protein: CASRIHQGSETQYF
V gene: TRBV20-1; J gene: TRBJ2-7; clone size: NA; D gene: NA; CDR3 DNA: TGCAGTGCTAGAGACCCTTGGACCTACGAGCAGTACTTC; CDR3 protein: CSARDPWTYEQYF